Below, 29 T cell receptor beta chains from the same sample are listed, as sequenced in a study of T cells in localized non-small cell lung cancer. The method was immunoSEQ multiplex PCR; TCRdb's version includes in-frame clones alone and lacks a portion of them. This sample has 25,000 to 40,000 clones, with roughly 75% found just once. Sequencing used peripheral blood, obtained before any cancer treatment. The receptors stem from a male donor aged 60 or over with stage II squamous cell lung carcinoma.

The chain links TRBV11-2 to TRBJ1-1; 8 nucleotides align to TRBD1. The CDR3 covers 14 residues. Germline V lookup: CDR1 SGHAT, CDR2 FQNNGV. Unmatched junction bases numbered 4, after V lost 6 bases and J lost 1 base. In DNA, the CDR3 is TGTGCCAGCAGAAGAGGACAGGGGAACACTGAAGCTTTCTTT. Translating gives CASRRGQGNTEAFF.

The gene calls are TRBV29-1 and TRBJ1-3; D unresolved. Germline V gene sequence: CDR1 SQVTM, CDR2 ANQGSEA. This CDR3 has 14 amino acids. V was cut by 1 base and J by 0 bases, with 7 bases left in between. The CDR3 here is CSVEGTVSGNTIYF. The DNA for the CDR3 is TGCAGCGTTGAAGGCACCGTCTCTGGAAACACCATATATTTT.

The V gene is TRBV27, the J gene TRBJ2-1, with a weak D call TRBD1 (5 bases). This CDR3 region has 14 residues. Germline values: CDR1 MNHEY, CDR2 SMNVEV (reference sequence). V lost 2 bases and J lost 7, with 12 bases in between. The CDR3 coding sequence is TGTGCCAGCAGTTTAACCAAGGGGAAGAATGAGCAGTTCTTC. The encoded protein is CASSLTKGKNEQFF.

As DNA, the CDR3 is TGTGCCAGCAAAGAGACTTCCGGGGAGCTGTTTTTT. Translation: CASKETSGELFF. V usage is TRBV2 and J usage is TRBJ2-2, with no clear D. Deletions cut 7 bases from V and 6 bases from J, with 9 bases between. CDR3 length: 12 residues. CDR1 is SNHLY and CDR2 is FYNNEI in the germline V gene.

This chain connects TRBV30 to TRBJ1-1, with TRBD1 as a possible D gene (6 bases). The CDR3 extends over 14 amino acids. Deletions cut 3 bases from V and 3 bases from J, with 14 bases between. Germline V gives CDR1 GTSNPN, CDR2 SVGIG (reference sequence). The CDR3 DNA sequence: TGTGCCTGGAGGGGTACAGGGAAGGACACTGAAGCTTTCTTT. Protein: CAWRGTGKDTEAFF.

The V gene is TRBV18, the J gene TRBJ1-1, with TRBD1 as a possible D gene (5 bases). V dropped 4 bases and J dropped 3 bases, with 15 bases sitting between them. From germline, CDR1 is KGHSH and CDR2 LQKENI. CDR3 size: 15 residues. The CDR3 nucleotides read TGTGCCAGCTCACTCACCCACGGGGACGACACTGAAGCTTTCTTT. Its protein product is CASSLTHGDDTEAFF.

This chain uses TRBV5-1 with TRBJ2-1; 10 nucleotides agree with TRBD2. CDR1 and CDR2 (germline): SGHRS, YFSETQ. The CDR3 runs to 15 residues. V was pared by 5 bases and J by 7 bases, with 9 bases of the junction left unmatched. The CDR3 here is CASRGAGTSANEQFF. In DNA form, the CDR3 reads TGCGCCAGCAGGGGGGCGGGGACTAGCGCGAATGAGCAGTTCTTC.

V and J are TRBV11-2 and TRBJ2-7; D not resolved. CDR1 SGHAT and CDR2 FQNNGV come from the germline V gene. With 5 bases removed from V and 1 base from J, the gap between germline ends came to 6 bases. CDR3 size: 12 residues. CDR3 bases: TGTGCCAGCAGCCCCGAGTCCTACGAGCAGTACTTC. Its protein product is CASSPESYEQYF. Based on the CDR3 plus reference TRBV11-2 and TRBJ2-7, the full variable domain is EAGVAQSPRYKIIEKRQSVAFWCNPISGHATLYWYQQILGQGPKLLIQFQNNGVVDDSQLPKDRFSAERLKGVDSTLKIQPAKLEDSAVYLCASSPESYEQYFGPGTRLTVT.

V gene TRBV6-5 combines with J gene TRBJ2-1; 7 nucleotides line up with TRBD1. Trimming removed 7 bases from V and 3 bases from J; junction bases left unmatched: 6. Germline V CDR1 and CDR2: MNHEY, SVGAGI. This CDR3 comprises 14 residues. The CDR3 nucleotides read TGTGCCAGCAACCCGGGACAGTTCTACAATGAGCAGTTCTTC. It codes for CASNPGQFYNEQFF.

CDR3 sequence (DNA): TGTGCCAGCAGCTTATTAGGGCCAGGAGGGGCCGGGGAGCTGTTTTTT. It translates to CASSLLGPGGAGELFF. The chain joins TRBV7-9 to TRBJ2-2, with D perhaps matching TRBD2 (6 bases). The CDR3 contains 16 residues. Germline V gene sequence: CDR1 SEHNR, CDR2 FQNEAQ (reference sequence). Trimming removed 2 bases from V and 6 bases from J, with 16 bases in between.

J is TRBJ1-1 and V is TRBV6-5, with 8 positions matching TRBD1. The germline V gene encodes CDR1 MNHEY and CDR2 SVGAGI. The CDR3 is 15 residues long. After removal of 2 bases from V and 5 bases from J, the junction contained 7 bases not matched to a gene. CDR3 region: CASSYSFQGATEAFF. CDR3 DNA sequence: TGTGCCAGCAGTTACAGTTTTCAGGGGGCAACTGAAGCTTTCTTT.

The chain links TRBV19 to TRBJ2-5; TRBD2 matches 7 bases. The trim removed 2 bases at V and 9 bases at J, leaving 21 bases unmatched. The CDR3 covers 18 residues. Germline-derived CDR1 and CDR2 are LNHDA and SQIVND (reference sequence). CDR3 sequence reads: CASSIRQATGGPPRPQYF. The CDR3 DNA is TGTGCCAGTAGTATACGCCAAGCGACGGGAGGCCCTCCTCGTCCCCAGTACTTC.

The rearrangement uses TRBV10-2 and TRBJ2-3; TRBD2 aligns across 9 bases. The ends lost 5 bases at V and 0 bases at J; junction bases unmatched: 6. This CDR3 is built from 16 residues. Germline CDR1 WSHSY, CDR2 SAAADI. CDR3 region: CASSPTSGSSTDTQYF. In nucleotides, the CDR3 is TGCGCCAGCAGTCCCACTAGCGGGTCTAGCACAGATACGCAGTATTTT.

V usage is TRBV19 and J usage is TRBJ2-7; possibly TRBD2 for D (6 bases). Germline CDR1 is LNHDA and CDR2 is SQIVND (reference sequence). The V end was cut by 4 bases, the J end by 5 bases, with 18 bases between. This CDR3 comprises 15 residues. CDR3 residues: CASSTRPIREDEQYF. The DNA for the CDR3 is TGTGCCAGTAGTACCCGCCCAATAAGGGAGGACGAGCAGTACTTC.

The chain employs TRBV7-6 and TRBJ2-3; 9 positions match TRBD1. V lost 3 bases to trimming and J lost 2 bases; unmatched junction nucleotides: 12. The CDR3 is 18 residues long. Per germline, CDR1 SGHVS and CDR2 FNYEAQ. The CDR3: CASSFIKQGAGSTDTQYF. The CDR3 DNA is TGTGCCAGCAGCTTTATAAAACAGGGGGCCGGATCCACAGATACGCAGTATTTT.

This clone was seen more than once but under ten times. The rearrangement links TRBV18 to TRBJ1-1, with D unclear. Trimming stripped 1 base from V and 0 bases from J, with 6 bases between. This CDR3 is built from 14 residues. Germline V gene data show CDR1 as KGHSH and CDR2 as LQKENI. For the CDR3, the DNA is TGTGCCAGCTCACCACAAGTAATGAACACTGAAGCTTTCTTT. Translating gives CASSPQVMNTEAFF.

The V gene is TRBV11-2, the J gene TRBJ2-3, with unresolved D. This CDR3 comprises 15 residues. V dropped 5 bases and J dropped 4 bases, with 16 bases sitting between them. Germline values: CDR1 SGHAT, CDR2 FQNNGV. CDR3 sequence (DNA): TGTGCCAGCAGCACCCCCCTTCTTAGATCAGATACGCAGTATTTT. It is translated as CASSTPLLRSDTQYF. Supplemented by reference TRBV11-2 and TRBJ2-3, the full variable domain reads EAGVAQSPRYKIIEKRQSVAFWCNPISGHATLYWYQQILGQGPKLLIQFQNNGVVDDSQLPKDRFSAERLKGVDSTLKIQPAKLEDSAVYLCASSTPLLRSDTQYFGPGTRLTVL.

The gene calls are TRBV15 and TRBJ2-5; TRBD1 agrees at 7 bases. V lost 5 bases, J lost 4 bases, and 13 bases stayed unmatched. Per the germline V gene, CDR1 is LNHNV and CDR2 is YYDKDF (reference sequence). This CDR3 comprises 16 residues. The CDR3 DNA is TGTGCCACCAGCGGCAGGGACAGTCGACGGGGAGAGACCCAGTACTTC. The encoded protein is CATSGRDSRRGETQYF.

V gene TRBV19 combines with J gene TRBJ2-7, with 8 nucleotides matching TRBD2. The V and J ends lost 3 bases and 5 bases, in that order; junction bases with no gene match: 9. This CDR3 has 15 amino acids. From germline, CDR1 is LNHDA and CDR2 SQIVND (reference sequence). CDR3 sequence (DNA): TGTGCCAGTAGTATTGACGGGGGGGCTCTGGACGAGCAGTACTTC. Protein: CASSIDGGALDEQYF.

The rearrangement joins TRBV10-3 to TRBJ1-1; D perhaps matches TRBD1 (5 bases). CDR1 and CDR2 from the germline V gene are ENHRY and SYGVKD. The CDR3 is made up of 13 amino acids. V was pared by 7 bases and J by 8 bases, with 17 bases between. The CDR3 reads CAIIARSGEEAFF. In DNA, the CDR3 is TGTGCCATCATCGCACGGTCGGGGGAAGAAGCTTTCTTT.

The rearrangement uses TRBV6-5 and TRBJ1-5; D uncertain. Germline V gives CDR1 MNHEY, CDR2 SVGAGI. V shed 4 bases and J shed 5 bases, with 12 bases lying between them. The CDR3 consists of 14 residues. CDR3 coding DNA: TGTGCCAGCAGTTCCAATTTTCAGGATCAGCCCCAGCATTTT. Encoded protein: CASSSNFQDQPQHF.

Only one count was recorded for this clone. This chain uses TRBV10-3 with TRBJ2-5; TRBD2 might be the D (6 bases). CDR1 and CDR2 from the germline V gene are ENHRY and SYGVKD. The V end was cut by 0 bases, the J end by 5 bases, with 10 bases between. The CDR3 is 14 amino acids. CDR3 protein: CAISESTGEETQYF. The DNA for the CDR3 is TGTGCCATCAGTGAGTCGACGGGGGAGGAGACCCAGTACTTC.

The J gene is TRBJ1-2, the V gene TRBV18; 7 nucleotides match TRBD1. CDR3 length: 14 residues. Germline trimming cut 1 base from V and 4 bases from J; bases unmatched to any gene: 3. Germline V gene data show CDR1 as KGHSH and CDR2 as LQKENI. CDR3 in DNA: TGTGCCAGCTCACCACGCGACAGGGTCTATGGCTACACCTTC. Amino acids: CASSPRDRVYGYTF.

CDR3 sequence (DNA): TGTGCCAGCAGGAAAATGGACAGTTCGAACACCGGGGAGCTGTTTTTT. Translating gives CASRKMDSSNTGELFF. This chain joins TRBV6-6 and TRBJ2-2, with TRBD1 as a possible D gene (6 bases). CDR3 length equals 16 residues. With 6 bases removed from V and 0 bases from J, the gap between germline ends came to 14 bases. Germline V gene sequence: CDR1 MNHNY, CDR2 SVGAGI (reference sequence).

The chain is built from TRBV7-6 and TRBJ2-2, with D possibly TRBD2 on 6 matching bases. The ends were cut back, 1 base at V and 0 bases at J, with 9 bases in the middle. CDR1 and CDR2 (germline): SGHVS, FNYEAQ. CDR3 length: 16 amino acids. CDR3 residues: CASSLEVAANTGELFF. The CDR3 nucleotides are TGTGCCAGCAGCTTAGAGGTAGCGGCGAACACCGGGGAGCTGTTTTTT.

This chain joins TRBV29-1 and TRBJ1-1; D ambiguous. The V gene lost 4 bases and the J gene lost 1 base, with 10 bases spanning the gap. Germline V gene sequence: CDR1 SQVTM, CDR2 ANQGSEA. The CDR3 has 13 residues. In DNA, the CDR3 is TGCAGCGTTGGGTTAAGAGCGAACACTGAAGCTTTCTTT. This sequence encodes CSVGLRANTEAFF.

The gene calls are TRBV19 and TRBJ1-1; the D gene is possibly TRBD1 (5 bases). Trimming stripped 7 bases from V and 0 bases from J, with 24 bases between. Germline V gives CDR1 LNHDA, CDR2 SQIVND (reference sequence). This CDR3 region has 18 residues. The CDR3 nucleotides are TGTGCCAGTACTCGAGTAGGTCAAGACAGCTCTTTGAACACTGAAGCTTTCTTT. This gives the protein CASTRVGQDSSLNTEAFF. The full variable domain, with the rest looked up from reference TRBV19 and TRBJ1-1, is DGGITQSPKYLFRKEGQNVTLSCEQNLNHDAMYWYRQDPGQGLRLIYYSQIVNDFQKGDIAEGYSVSREKKESFPLTVTSAQKNPTAFYLCASTRVGQDSSLNTEAFFGQGTRLTVV.

This chain connects TRBV19 to TRBJ1-4; 7 nucleotides line up with TRBD1. Germline V gene lookup returns CDR1 LNHDA and CDR2 SQIVND (reference sequence). The V and J ends lost 4 bases and 3 bases, in that order; junction bases with no gene match: 5. The CDR3 is 15 residues long. The chain's CDR3 is CASSRPGQSNEKLFF. Here the CDR3 DNA reads TGTGCCAGTAGTAGGCCGGGACAGTCTAATGAAAAACTGTTTTTT.

This rearrangement joins TRBV7-2 to TRBJ2-5, with 8 nucleotides matching TRBD2. This CDR3 region has 16 residues. Trimming at V came to 2 bases and at J to 5 bases, leaving 10 bases not matched to a gene. Germline CDR1 SGHTA, CDR2 FQGNSA. DNA for the CDR3: TGTGCCAGCAGCTTATTCGGGGGGGCGAATCCGGAGACCCAGTACTTC. It translates to CASSLFGGANPETQYF.